The 12 T cell receptor beta chains below were found in one sample sequenced in a study of blood T cells in healthy people across ages. PCR was performed a second time for about 7 to 11 cycles using a sample-barcoded 5' primer and a J-beta primer mix. MiXCR was run by TCRdb on the 5' RACE reads, yielding one entry per CDR3 protein. This table has over a million distinct CDR3 sequences, 59% appearing once. The material sequenced was blood. These receptors were taken from a man between 18 and 29 years old in good health.

This clonotype was seen a handful of times. CDR3 region: CASGGAPNTGELFF. CDR3 coding DNA: TGTGCCAGCGGGGGGGCTCCGAACACCGGGGAGCTGTTTTTT. The V and J genes are TRBV2 and TRBJ2-2; tentatively, D is TRBD2 (7 bases). From germline, CDR1 is SNHLY and CDR2 FYNNEI. CDR3 length equals 14 residues. Trimming removed 8 bases from V and 0 bases from J, with 10 bases in between.

This chain joins TRBV9 and TRBJ2-7; 8 bases are shared with TRBD1. The junction had 3 bases not matched to a gene; V was cut back by 4 bases and J by 0 bases. Germline V gene lookup returns CDR1 SGDLS and CDR2 YYNGEE. The CDR3 runs to 14 residues. The CDR3 here is CASSNRGTSYEQYF. CDR3 in DNA: TGTGCCAGCAGCAACAGGGGGACCTCCTACGAGCAGTACTTC.

The V call is TRBV2, the J call TRBJ2-3; TRBD2 agrees at 7 bases. Germline assignment: CDR1 SNHLY and CDR2 FYNNEI. V was pared by 5 bases and J by 2 bases, with 7 bases of the junction left unmatched. The CDR3 consists of 15 residues. CDR3 region: CASSPSSGLTDTQYF. As DNA, the CDR3 is TGTGCCAGCAGTCCGAGTAGCGGGCTCACAGATACGCAGTATTTT. The full variable domain, its missing parts supplied by reference TRBV2 and TRBJ2-3, is EPEVTQTPSHQVTQMGQEVILRCVPISNHLYFYWYRQILGQKVEFLVSFYNNEISEKSEIFDDQFSVERPDGSNFTLKIRSTKLEDSAMYFCASSPSSGLTDTQYFGPGTRLTVL.

This clonotype was detected a few times. The chain links TRBV12-3 or TRBV12-4 to TRBJ2-1; D is unresolved. The CDR3 spans 12 residues. The ends were cut back, 7 bases at V and 6 bases at J, with 10 bases in the middle. CDR3 loop: CASKSDRNEQFF. The CDR3 coding sequence is TGTGCCAGCAAATCTGACCGCAATGAGCAGTTCTTC.

The CDR3 spells CSAAGTSGRTDTQYF. The CDR3 region has the DNA TGCAGTGCTGCCGGGACTAGCGGACGCACAGATACGCAGTATTTT. The genes are TRBV20-1 and TRBJ2-3, with 11 bases identical to TRBD2. CDR3 length equals 15 residues. The J segment lost 1 base and the V segment lost 5 bases, leaving 5 bases of the junction unmatched. The germline CDR1 and CDR2 sequences are DFQATT and SNEGSKA (reference sequence).

The sample holds one count of this clonotype. This chain uses TRBV7-6 with TRBJ1-1, with TRBD1 matching 8 bases. The CDR3 is 14 residues long. Germline CDR1 is SGHVS and CDR2 is FNYEAQ. Trimming took 5 bases from V and 4 from J; bases not matched to a gene: 6. CDR3 residues: CASSPSDRVTEAFF. The CDR3 coding sequence is TGTGCCAGCAGCCCCTCGGACAGGGTCACTGAAGCTTTCTTT.

CDR3 region: CASSLEEAYTEAFF. The CDR3 bases are TGTGCCAGCAGCTTGGAAGAGGCGTACACTGAAGCTTTCTTT. This chain connects TRBV5-6 to TRBJ1-1, with unresolved D. This CDR3 comprises 14 residues. CDR1 and CDR2 (germline): SGHDT, YYEEEE. V lost 0 bases, J lost 3 bases, and 9 bases lay in between.

The chain is built from TRBV29-1 and TRBJ1-2; the D is unclear. V was shortened by 7 bases and J by 8 bases, with 14 bases between the two germline ends. CDR3 length equals 11 residues. CDR1 is SQVTM and CDR2 is ANQGSEA in the germline V gene. CDR3 nucleotides: TGCAGCGGAAGGGCCTTTGAGGGCTACACCTTC. Its protein product is CSGRAFEGYTF.

This chain connects TRBV29-1 to TRBJ2-5; D might be TRBD1 or TRBD2, each matching 6 bases. V was shortened by 3 bases and J by 2 bases, with 10 bases between the two germline ends. The germline V gene has CDR1 SQVTM and CDR2 ANQGSEA. The CDR3 has 13 amino acids. Written as DNA, the CDR3 is TGCAGCGTTGACTCGGGGGCACAAGAGACCCAGTACTTC. Protein product: CSVDSGAQETQYF.

This clonotype was detected only once. V is TRBV7-9 and J is TRBJ1-1; TRBD1 might be the D (6 bases). In germline, CDR1 is SEHNR, CDR2 FQNEAQ (reference sequence). The CDR3 runs to 15 residues. V shed 5 bases and J shed 1 base, with 14 bases lying between them. The chain's CDR3 is CASSGDRRSNTEAFF. The DNA of the CDR3 is TGTGCCAGCAGCGGCGACAGGAGATCGAACACTGAAGCTTTCTTT.

This clonotype was observed a few times. V usage is TRBV14 and J usage is TRBJ2-1, with D perhaps matching TRBD2 (6 bases). The germline CDR1 and CDR2 sequences are SGHDN and FVKESK. Deletions cut 1 base from V and 4 bases from J, with 8 bases between. There are 14 residues in the CDR3. The CDR3 loop reads CASSQVAGYNEQFF. CDR3 DNA sequence: TGTGCCAGCAGCCAAGTGGCGGGGTACAATGAGCAGTTCTTC.

J is TRBJ1-1 and V is TRBV6-4; D gene uncertain. The CDR3 runs to 16 residues. V lost 0 bases and J lost 3, with 14 bases in between. The germline V gene has CDR1 MRHNA and CDR2 SNTAGT. CDR3 coding DNA: TGTGCCAGCAGTGACTCGGAGGATCCGGGAGACACTGAAGCTTTCTTT. The encoded protein is CASSDSEDPGDTEAFF.